This T cell receptor (beta chain) was captured in a study of tumor-infiltrating lymphocytes in primary liver carcinoma. A constant-region primer primed TCR beta cDNA synthesis from 450 to 550 ng of total RNA. A slightly modified ARM-PCR protocol with three nested multiplex PCR rounds produced these TCR beta libraries. A C-beta reverse primer and TRBV1-TRBV30 forward primers served in each of the first two PCR rounds, at about 9 cycles apiece. TCRdb redid the calling of the multiplex PCR reads with MiXCR, one entry per CDR3 protein. The sample has roughly 180,000 distinct CDR3 sequences, over 50% seen once; the top ten hold 70% to 80%. For blood RNA, unsorted whole blood served as the source, and germline DNA was extracted too. Treatment-naive at the time, the patients had chronic HBV infection. The V end lost 0 bases, the J end lost 2 bases, and 3 bases lay between the germline ends. CDR3 size: 12 residues. Germline V gene sequence: CDR1 SQVTM, CDR2 ANQGSEA.

The sequence derives from a man aged 35 to 55 with primary liver carcinoma and hepatitis B virus infection. The V and J genes are TRBV29-1 and TRBJ2-3; no reliable D call. The source material was peripheral blood. The CDR3 here is CSVEDNTDTQYF. The DNA for the CDR3 is TGCAGCGTTGAAGACAACACAGATACGCAGTATTTT.